This is a list of T cell receptor beta chains from one sample in a study of T cell repertoires in cytomegalovirus infection. TCRdb fed the reads into MiXCR, producing one record per CDR3 protein. There are about 200,000 distinct CDR3 sequences in the sample; nearly 9.5% occur only once, and about 4.2% lies in the top ten. Sample: PBMCs. The receptors here all came from a human donor in good health (CMV status not recorded). Some clones in this sample may be carry-over from other donors' samples. Each CDR3 is given with its conserved first and last residue. D genes are given only for firm matches. Expanded clones are given a class, and other clones once, few, many or no size at all.

clone size: few; V gene: TRBV20-1; J gene: TRBJ1-6; D gene: -; CDR3 protein: CSAREVGALSNSPLHF; CDR3 DNA: TGCAGTGCTAGAGAAGTTGGGGCCCTCAGCAATTCACCCCTCCACTTT
clone size: few; V gene: TRBV12-3/TRBV12-4; J gene: TRBJ2-5; D gene: TRBD1; CDR3 protein: CASSGPGQQETQYF; CDR3 DNA: TGTGCCAGCAGTGGTCCGGGACAGCAAGAGACCCAGTACTTC
clone size: few; V gene: TRBV29-1; J gene: TRBJ1-1; D gene: TRBD1; CDR3 protein: CSAYRGGTEAFF; CDR3 DNA: TGCAGCGCATACAGGGGAGGCACTGAAGCTTTCTTT
clone size: -; V gene: TRBV6-1; J gene: TRBJ2-7; D gene: TRBD2; CDR3 protein: CASSETLAGVLEQYF; CDR3 DNA: TGTGCCAGCAGTGAAACTCTAGCGGGAGTTTTGGAGCAGTACTTC
clone size: many; V gene: TRBV19; J gene: TRBJ2-1; D gene: -; CDR3 protein: CASRPRGDRRPYNEQFF; CDR3 DNA: TGTGCCAGTAGACCACGGGGGGACAGGAGGCCCTACAATGAGCAGTTCTTC
clone size: many; V gene: TRBV6-2/TRBV6-3; J gene: TRBJ2-1; D gene: TRBD1; CDR3 protein: CASSPGTGLLLPPYNEQFF; CDR3 DNA: TGTGCCAGCAGTCCCGGGACAGGGCTCTTGTTACCCCCTTACAATGAGCAGTTCTTC
clone size: many; V gene: TRBV7-2; J gene: TRBJ2-1; D gene: TRBD2; CDR3 protein: CASSYSGLRGYNEQFF; CDR3 DNA: TGTGCCAGCAGCTATAGCGGGCTACGGGGCTACAATGAGCAGTTCTTC
clone size: many; V gene: TRBV7-2; J gene: TRBJ2-7; D gene: -; CDR3 protein: CASSFAGMGEQYF; CDR3 DNA: TGTGCCAGCAGCTTTGCAGGAATGGGGGAGCAGTACTTC
clone size: -; V gene: TRBV30; J gene: TRBJ1-2; D gene: -; CDR3 protein: CAWSFQIDDGYTF; CDR3 DNA: TGTGCCTGGAGTTTTCAAATCGACGATGGCTACACCTTC
clone size: many; V gene: TRBV7-2; J gene: TRBJ2-1; D gene: TRBD2; CDR3 protein: CASSRTRGSYNEQFF; CDR3 DNA: TGTGCCAGCAGCCGGACTAGGGGCTCCTACAATGAGCAGTTCTTC
clone size: many; V gene: TRBV7-9; J gene: TRBJ2-7; D gene: -; CDR3 protein: CASSREGKYEQYF; CDR3 DNA: TGTGCCAGCAGCCGCGAGGGGAAATACGAGCAGTACTTC
clone size: -; V gene: TRBV2; J gene: TRBJ1-1; D gene: -; CDR3 protein: CASTEHVSLGSFF; CDR3 DNA: TGTGCCAGCACCGAACACGTGTCCCTTGGTAGTTTCTTT
clone size: -; V gene: TRBV19; J gene: TRBJ1-4; D gene: -; CDR3 protein: CASSHQPRQSNEKLFF; CDR3 DNA: TGTGCCAGTAGTCACCAACCCAGACAGTCGAATGAAAAACTGTTTTTT
clone size: many; V gene: TRBV7-2; J gene: TRBJ1-3; D gene: -; CDR3 protein: CASSFWGSGNTIYF; CDR3 DNA: TGTGCCAGCAGCTTTTGGGGATCTGGAAACACCATATATTTT
clone size: many; V gene: TRBV28; J gene: TRBJ2-7; D gene: -; CDR3 protein: CASSFEQGYEQYF; CDR3 DNA: TGTGCCAGCAGTTTTGAGCAGGGGTACGAGCAGTACTTC
clone size: many; V gene: TRBV12-3/TRBV12-4; J gene: TRBJ1-2; D gene: -; CDR3 protein: CASSFRRVRGYTF; CDR3 DNA: TGTGCCAGCAGTTTCAGGAGGGTGCGAGGCTACACCTTC
clone size: -; V gene: TRBV28; J gene: TRBJ2-7; D gene: -; CDR3 protein: CASSSAGEDYEQYF; CDR3 DNA: TGTGCCAGCAGTTCGGCAGGGGAAGACTACGAGCAGTACTTC
clone size: few; V gene: TRBV19; J gene: TRBJ1-1; D gene: -; CDR3 protein: CASSMIGTEAFF; CDR3 DNA: TGTGCCAGTAGTATGATAGGGACTGAAGCTTTCTTT
clone size: few; V gene: TRBV11-2; J gene: TRBJ2-7; D gene: -; CDR3 protein: CASSLDLLSAEQYF; CDR3 DNA: TGTGCCAGCAGCTTAGACTTGTTGTCAGCCGAGCAGTACTTC
clone size: -; V gene: TRBV5-1; J gene: TRBJ2-3; D gene: TRBD1; CDR3 protein: CASSLDRLTDTQYF; CDR3 DNA: TGCGCCAGCAGCCTGGACAGGCTCACAGATACGCAGTATTTT
clone size: -; V gene: TRBV29-1; J gene: TRBJ2-5; D gene: TRBD2; CDR3 protein: CSVGGGGAGEETQYF; CDR3 DNA: TGCAGCGTTGGGGGGGGGGGAGCGGGAGAGGAGACCCAGTACTTC
clone size: -; V gene: TRBV7-2; J gene: TRBJ2-7; D gene: -; CDR3 protein: CASSLSRLVYEQYF; CDR3 DNA: TGTGCCAGCAGCTTATCCCGATTAGTCTACGAGCAGTACTTC
clone size: many; V gene: TRBV20-1; J gene: TRBJ1-5; D gene: TRBD1; CDR3 protein: CSARDYRGFGNQPQHF; CDR3 DNA: TGCAGTGCTAGAGACTACAGGGGATTCGGCAATCAGCCCCAGCATTTT
clone size: few; V gene: TRBV29-1; J gene: TRBJ2-2; D gene: TRBD2; CDR3 protein: CSVAAGVGTGELFF; CDR3 DNA: TGCAGCGTTGCAGCGGGAGTGGGCACCGGGGAGCTGTTTTTT
clone size: few; V gene: TRBV30; J gene: TRBJ1-5; D gene: -; CDR3 protein: CAWSVGRLHAAQPQHF; CDR3 DNA: TGTGCCTGGAGTGTAGGCAGGCTACACGCGGCTCAGCCCCAGCATTTT
clone size: many; V gene: TRBV11-2; J gene: TRBJ2-5; D gene: TRBD2; CDR3 protein: CASSFSAGGYETQYF; CDR3 DNA: TGTGCCAGCAGCTTCTCGGCGGGGGGTTATGAGACCCAGTACTTC
clone size: many; V gene: TRBV20-1; J gene: TRBJ2-7; D gene: -; CDR3 protein: CSARDMRTAGPAAWQYF; CDR3 DNA: TGCAGTGCTAGAGATATGAGGACAGCCGGACCGGCGGCTTGGCAGTACTTC
clone size: -; V gene: TRBV4-3; J gene: TRBJ2-7; D gene: -; CDR3 protein: CASGDGSSYEQYF; CDR3 DNA: TGCGCCAGTGGGGACGGGAGCTCCTACGAGCAGTACTTC
clone size: many; V gene: TRBV5-6; J gene: TRBJ2-1; D gene: TRBD1; CDR3 protein: CASSLVGQGNNEQFF; CDR3 DNA: TGTGCCAGCAGCTTGGTGGGACAGGGCAACAATGAGCAGTTCTTC
clone size: -; V gene: TRBV7-2; J gene: TRBJ2-2; D gene: -; CDR3 protein: CASSVFWSGELFF; CDR3 DNA: TGTGCCAGCAGCGTCTTTTGGTCCGGGGAGCTGTTTTTT
clone size: few; V gene: TRBV10-3; J gene: TRBJ1-5; D gene: -; CDR3 protein: CAISGGSNQPQHF; CDR3 DNA: TGTGCCATCAGTGGTGGGAGCAATCAGCCCCAGCATTTT
clone size: many; V gene: TRBV29-1; J gene: TRBJ2-2; D gene: -; CDR3 protein: CSVDRATGELFF; CDR3 DNA: TGCAGCGTTGACAGGGCCACCGGGGAGCTGTTTTTT
clone size: many; V gene: TRBV7-2; J gene: TRBJ2-3; D gene: TRBD1; CDR3 protein: CASSRGGTGGDTQYF; CDR3 DNA: TGTGCCAGCAGCCGCGGTGGGACAGGGGGAGATACGCAGTATTTT
clone size: -; V gene: TRBV20-1; J gene: TRBJ2-1; D gene: -; CDR3 protein: CSASSGGVSYNEQFF; CDR3 DNA: TGCAGTGCTAGTTCCGGCGGGGTCTCCTACAATGAGCAGTTCTTC
clone size: many; V gene: TRBV7-9; J gene: TRBJ2-5; D gene: -; CDR3 protein: CASSLGTAGKMETQYF; CDR3 DNA: TGTGCCAGCAGCTTAGGGACGGCGGGAAAGATGGAGACCCAGTACTTC
clone size: few; V gene: TRBV2; J gene: TRBJ1-5; D gene: -; CDR3 protein: CASSGTANQPQHF; CDR3 DNA: TGTGCCAGCAGTGGTACAGCTAATCAGCCCCAGCATTTT
clone size: many; V gene: TRBV12-3/TRBV12-4; J gene: TRBJ2-7; D gene: -; CDR3 protein: CASSFTGGPEQYF; CDR3 DNA: TGTGCCAGCAGTTTTACGGGGGGCCCCGAGCAGTACTTC
clone size: few; V gene: TRBV9; J gene: TRBJ1-1; D gene: -; CDR3 protein: CASSSSHVMAEAFF; CDR3 DNA: TGTGCCAGCAGCTCGTCCCATGTCATGGCTGAAGCTTTCTTT
clone size: -; V gene: TRBV2; J gene: TRBJ1-2; D gene: -; CDR3 protein: CASNSLPRAGYTF; CDR3 DNA: TGTGCCAGCAACTCCTTACCCCGAGCGGGCTACACCTTC
clone size: many; V gene: TRBV7-9; J gene: TRBJ2-3; D gene: -; CDR3 protein: CASSFERFADTQYF; CDR3 DNA: TGTGCCAGCAGCTTTGAAAGGTTCGCAGATACGCAGTATTTT
clone size: -; V gene: TRBV7-6; J gene: TRBJ1-1; D gene: -; CDR3 protein: CASRLSGVNTEAFF; CDR3 DNA: TGTGCCAGCAGACTTTCAGGTGTGAACACTGAAGCTTTCTTT
clone size: many; V gene: TRBV6-6; J gene: TRBJ2-1; D gene: TRBD2; CDR3 protein: CASSAGTSGPEQFF; CDR3 DNA: TGTGCCAGCAGCGCCGGGACTAGCGGGCCCGAGCAGTTCTTC
clone size: many; V gene: TRBV7-9; J gene: TRBJ2-5; D gene: TRBD2; CDR3 protein: CASSNRGRDGETQYF; CDR3 DNA: TGTGCCAGCAGTAACCGCGGGAGAGACGGGGAGACCCAGTACTTC
clone size: -; V gene: TRBV12-3/TRBV12-4; J gene: TRBJ1-2; D gene: -; CDR3 protein: CASSGDRPPHGYTF; CDR3 DNA: TGTGCCAGCAGTGGAGACAGGCCACCACATGGCTACACCTTC
clone size: -; V gene: TRBV28; J gene: TRBJ2-1; D gene: -; CDR3 protein: CASSLAGISHEQFF; CDR3 DNA: TGTGCCAGCAGTTTGGCAGGGATTAGTCATGAGCAGTTCTTC
clone size: many; V gene: TRBV30; J gene: TRBJ2-1; D gene: -; CDR3 protein: CAWRVKGGYNEQFF; CDR3 DNA: TGTGCCTGGAGGGTAAAGGGGGGATACAATGAGCAGTTCTTC
clone size: few; V gene: TRBV5-1; J gene: TRBJ1-4; D gene: -; CDR3 protein: CASSFSVIAQATNEKLFF; CDR3 DNA: TGCGCCAGCAGCTTTTCGGTTATTGCGCAGGCAACTAATGAAAAACTGTTTTTT
clone size: -; V gene: TRBV9; J gene: TRBJ1-1; D gene: -; CDR3 protein: CASSSFRGGNTEAFF; CDR3 DNA: TGTGCCAGCAGCTCCTTCAGGGGTGGGAACACTGAAGCTTTCTTT
clone size: many; V gene: TRBV6-4; J gene: TRBJ2-1; D gene: TRBD1; CDR3 protein: CASSAGTGSDEQFF; CDR3 DNA: TGTGCCAGCAGTGCTGGGACAGGGAGTGATGAGCAGTTCTTC
clone size: -; V gene: TRBV28; J gene: TRBJ2-3; D gene: TRBD2; CDR3 protein: CASGGGRDTQYF; CDR3 DNA: TGTGCCAGCGGCGGGGGGCGAGATACGCAGTATTTT
clone size: -; V gene: TRBV6-6; J gene: TRBJ1-1; D gene: -; CDR3 protein: CASSPTAGIEAFF; CDR3 DNA: TGTGCCAGCAGCCCGACAGCGGGGATTGAAGCTTTCTTT